The rows below give T cell receptor beta chains drawn from one sample of a study of cytomegalovirus exposure and HLA in healthy donors. Data came from immunoSEQ multiplex PCR; TCRdb stores just in-frame clones and leaves some out. The sample yields approximately 130,000 clones, around 77% seen once. The sequencing sample was made of PBMCs. These receptors originate from a man aged 50-59 years in good health and CMV-seronegative. CDR3s leave out the opening cysteine and the closing phenylalanine or tryptophan.

>TRBJ1-2|TRBV7-2
ASSLVLAGSGYT
>TRBJ2-3|TRBV10-1
ASSESGGGTDTQY
>TRBJ2-7|TRBV19
ASSTPDRYYEQY
>TRBJ1-1|TRBV5-4
ASSLQTGLNTEAF
>TRBJ2-6|TRBV19
ASRSSGINSGANVLT
>TRBJ1-5|TRBV27
ASRQGAHQPQH
>TRBJ1-5|TRBV19
ASSIFGGGNQPQH
>TRBJ2-7|TRBV13
ASSLDDRGESYEQY
>TRBJ1-1|TRBV6-6
ASSFLSGSKSEAF
>TRBJ2-1|TRBV11-3
ASSSRAGVDNEQF
>TRBJ2-3|TRBV7-2
ASSLRQGETDTQY
>TRBJ1-1|TRBV7-6
ASSIGQLQGTEAF
>TRBJ2-1|TRBV7-9
ASSSGLYANEQF
>TRBJ1-1|TRBV7-6
ASSYPLKGDTEAF
>TRBJ1-2|TRBV28
ASSDRDSPHDYT
>TRBJ2-1|TRBV7-2
ASSLSGRTYNEQF
>TRBJ2-3|TRBV11-2
ASSFDREDTQY
>TRBJ2-2|TRBV19
ATGTSGNTGELF
>TRBJ1-2|TRBV28
ASRTGVGGYT
>TRBJ2-2|TRBV5-1
ASSLMQQGAAGELF
>TRBJ2-1|TRBV5-1
ASSGGQNNEQF
>TRBJ2-3|TRBV29-1
SVATSDTDTQY
>TRBJ1-1|TRBV27
ASSFRGSYTEAF
>TRBJ1-5|TRBV5-5
ASSLRDQPQH
>TRBJ2-5|TRBV2
ASTVQGQETQY
>TRBJ2-1|TRBV28
TTQGAYNEQF
>TRBJ2-2|TRBV7-9
ASSLWELAGAGELF
>TRBJ2-1|TRBV7-9
ASSPGLAGVVYQF
>TRBJ2-5|TRBV18
ASSPNREETQY
>TRBJ2-2|TRBV9
ASSVAPTNTGELF
>TRBJ1-1|TRBV5-1
ASSDGRGTEAF
>TRBJ1-1|TRBV2
ASSERQGGMNTEAF
>TRBJ1-5|TRBV28
ASSFIQGRVSNQPQH
>TRBJ1-1|TRBV10-3
ATGTGGYTEAF
>TRBJ1-4|TRBV19
ASSTYRGEKLF
>TRBJ1-5|TRBV29-1
SVRTGNQPQH
>TRBJ2-5|TRBV19
ASRGLSGRGETQY
>TRBJ2-6|TRBV5-4
ASSSARQGASGANVLT
>TRBJ2-3|TRBV9
ASSVVGGGSTDTQY
>TRBJ2-2|TRBV27
ASSFEVLTGELF
>TRBJ2-5|TRBV11-2
ASSYRETQY
>TRBJ1-1|TRBV6-1
ASNAGGRVEAF
>TRBJ2-3|TRBV27
ASSPLDRGSDTQY
>TRBJ2-7|TRBV11-2
ASSQDWAGDYEQY
>TRBJ2-1|TRBV6-1
AGDSPRTGGNEQF
>TRBJ2-3|TRBV9
ASSLRHQTDTQY
>TRBJ2-3|TRBV10-3
AISEPSLGTSAYTDTQY
>TRBJ1-1|TRBV5-1
ASSLDRAGTEAF
>TRBJ2-3|TRBV6-5
ASIPGGGVGDTQY
>TRBJ2-5|TRBV28
ASSPHLTGRQETQY
>TRBJ2-2|TRBV28
ASRTVNTGELF
>TRBJ2-2|TRBV7-9
ASSLGGLAGDNTGELF
>TRBJ2-3|TRBV9
ASSVEQGTDTQY
>TRBJ2-4|TRBV6-6
ASSLQGAKNIQY
>TRBJ2-3|TRBV5-4
ASSPTGSTSTDTQY
>TRBJ1-4|TRBV10-2
ASSEFGQGIWSVPNEKLF
>TRBJ2-7|TRBV5-4
ASSTTLLAGSSYEQY
>TRBJ2-1|TRBV5-1
ASSFLSGRAYNEQF
>TRBJ2-3|TRBV5-4
ASSPVRETDTQY
>TRBJ2-6|TRBV6-5
ASSYSNRGGANVLT